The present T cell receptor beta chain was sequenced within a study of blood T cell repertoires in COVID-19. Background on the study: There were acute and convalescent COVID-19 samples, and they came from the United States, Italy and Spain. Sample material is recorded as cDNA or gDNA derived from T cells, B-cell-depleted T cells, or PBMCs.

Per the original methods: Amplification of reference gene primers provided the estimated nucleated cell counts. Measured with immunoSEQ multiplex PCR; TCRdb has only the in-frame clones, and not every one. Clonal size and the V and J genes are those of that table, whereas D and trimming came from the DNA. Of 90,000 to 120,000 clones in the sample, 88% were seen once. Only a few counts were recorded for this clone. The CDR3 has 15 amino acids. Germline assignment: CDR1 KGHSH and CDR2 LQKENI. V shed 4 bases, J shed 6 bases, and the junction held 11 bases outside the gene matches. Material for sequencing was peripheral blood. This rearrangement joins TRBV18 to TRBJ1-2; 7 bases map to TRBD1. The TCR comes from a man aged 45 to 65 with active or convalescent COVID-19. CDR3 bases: TGTGCCAGCTCACGCCTCTCAGGGGGGACGGATGGCTACACCTTC. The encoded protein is CASSRLSGGTDGYTF.